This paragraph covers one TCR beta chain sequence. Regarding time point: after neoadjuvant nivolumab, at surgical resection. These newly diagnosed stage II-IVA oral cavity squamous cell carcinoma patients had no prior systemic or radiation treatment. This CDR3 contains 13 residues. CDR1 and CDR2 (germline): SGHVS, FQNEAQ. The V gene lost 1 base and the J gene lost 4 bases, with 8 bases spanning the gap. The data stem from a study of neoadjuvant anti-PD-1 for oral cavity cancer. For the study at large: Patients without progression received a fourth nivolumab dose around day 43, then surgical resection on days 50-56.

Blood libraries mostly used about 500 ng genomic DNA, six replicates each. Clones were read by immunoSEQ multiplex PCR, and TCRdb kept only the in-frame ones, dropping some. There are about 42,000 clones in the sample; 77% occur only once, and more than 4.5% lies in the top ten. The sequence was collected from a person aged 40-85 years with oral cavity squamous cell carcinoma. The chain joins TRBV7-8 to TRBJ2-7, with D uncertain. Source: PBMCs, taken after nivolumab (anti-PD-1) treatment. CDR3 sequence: CASSLGLGYEQYF. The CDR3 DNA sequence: TGTGCCAGCAGCTTAGGCTTGGGGTACGAGCAGTACTTC.